These 6 T cell receptor beta chains were sequenced from one sample in a study of cytomegalovirus exposure and HLA in healthy donors. The primer mix had 60 Vbeta and 13 Jbeta primers. Libraries were prepared by immunoSEQ multiplex PCR; TCRdb keeps only in-frame clonotypes and omits some of them. The sample lists around 130,000 clones; 70% to 85% were seen once. Input material: PBMCs. Every receptor here comes from a boy aged 2 to 9 in good health and CMV-seronegative.

J is TRBJ1-1 and V is TRBV6-4, with no clear D. Looked up from germline, CDR1 is MRHNA and CDR2 is SNTAGT. The CDR3 consists of 13 residues. Trimming removed 8 bases at V and 2 bases at J, with 12 bases between. The CDR3 coding sequence is TGTGCCAGCGGGAGAACACCAAACACTGAAGCTTTCTTT. Encoded protein: CASGRTPNTEAFF.

This clone was detected only once. The chain recombines TRBV9 with TRBJ1-2; a possible D gene is TRBD1 (6 bases). Germline lookup yields CDR1 SGDLS and CDR2 YYNGEE. Trimming cost V 0 bases and J 7 bases, with 19 bases left between them. The length of the CDR3 is 16 residues. The DNA for the CDR3 is TGTGCCAGCAGCGTAGCTGCTACAGGGATGGATCGTGGCTACACCTTC. Protein: CASSVAATGMDRGYTF.

This sequence joins TRBV7-9 and TRBJ2-1; 11 bases are a match to TRBD1. V was pared by 5 bases and J by 3 bases, with 6 bases of the junction left unmatched. CDR3 length: 16 residues. Germline V gives CDR1 SEHNR, CDR2 FQNEAQ (reference sequence). The CDR3 sequence: CASSPGTGGHYNEQFF. In DNA form, the CDR3 reads TGTGCCAGCAGCCCCGGGACAGGGGGGCACTACAATGAGCAGTTCTTC.

This chain links TRBV7-9 with TRBJ2-1, with TRBD2 identical over 7 bases. There are 15 residues in the CDR3. The germline V gene encodes CDR1 SEHNR and CDR2 FQNEAQ (reference sequence). The J segment lost 10 bases and the V segment lost 5 bases, leaving 14 bases of the junction unmatched. As DNA, the CDR3 is TGTGCCAGCAGCCGAGGGGCTAGCGGCATAGGAGAGCAGTTCTTC. Protein product: CASSRGASGIGEQFF.

The chain carries TRBV5-4 and TRBJ2-3; 8 nucleotides agree with TRBD2. This CDR3 has 15 amino acids. The germline V gene has CDR1 SGHNT and CDR2 YYREEE (reference sequence). J gave up 2 bases and V 4 bases, and 6 bases lay outside the gene matches. The chain's CDR3 is CASSPGGGSTDTQYF. In DNA, the CDR3 is TGTGCCAGCAGCCCCGGGGGGGGGTCCACAGATACGCAGTATTTT.

The V gene is TRBV2, the J gene TRBJ2-7; TRBD2 might be the D (6 bases). Germline V gene data show CDR1 as SNHLY and CDR2 as FYNNEI. V lost 1 base to trimming and J lost 1 base, with 11 bases between them. The CDR3 has 15 residues. As DNA, the CDR3 is TGTGCCAGCAGTGAAGGAGCGGGCCGTTCCTACGAGCAGTACGTC. Its protein is CASSEGAGRSYEQYV.